The clone carrying this TCR beta chain was counted between two and nine times. The second PCR ran roughly 6 to 11 cycles with a sample-barcoded 5' primer and J-beta primers. Each CDR3 protein is one row after TCRdb ran MiXCR on the 5' RACE reads. This sample has 650,000 to 1,000,000 distinct CDR3 sequences; approximately 35% occur once, and the top ten carry approximately 12%. In germline, CDR1 is SGHAT, CDR2 FQDESV (reference sequence). This CDR3 is built from 13 residues. Between the trimmed V and J ends, which lost 2 bases and 2 bases, there was a span of 7 bases. This entry is derived from a study of blood T cells in healthy people across ages.

Sequencing was done on a sample of blood. The chain carries TRBV11-1 and TRBJ2-7; D not resolved. The sequence derives from a man younger than 30 in good health. The CDR3 DNA reads TGTGCCAGCAGCTTATCATCCCCCTACGAGCAGTACTTC. It yields the protein CASSLSSPYEQYF.